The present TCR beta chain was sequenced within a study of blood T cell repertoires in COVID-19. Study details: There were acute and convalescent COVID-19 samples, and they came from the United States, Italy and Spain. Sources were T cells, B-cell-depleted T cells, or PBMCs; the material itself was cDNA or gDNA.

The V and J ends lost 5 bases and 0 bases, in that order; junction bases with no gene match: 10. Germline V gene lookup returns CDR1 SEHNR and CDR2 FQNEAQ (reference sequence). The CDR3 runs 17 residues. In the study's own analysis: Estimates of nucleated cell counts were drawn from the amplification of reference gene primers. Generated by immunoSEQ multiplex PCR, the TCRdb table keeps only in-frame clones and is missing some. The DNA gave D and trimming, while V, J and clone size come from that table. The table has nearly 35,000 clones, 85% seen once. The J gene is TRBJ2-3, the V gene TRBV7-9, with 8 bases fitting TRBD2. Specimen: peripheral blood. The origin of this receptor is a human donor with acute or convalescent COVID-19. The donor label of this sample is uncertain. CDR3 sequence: CASSPTISGKSTDTQYF. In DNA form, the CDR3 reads TGTGCCAGCAGCCCCACCATTAGCGGGAAGAGCACAGATACGCAGTATTTT.